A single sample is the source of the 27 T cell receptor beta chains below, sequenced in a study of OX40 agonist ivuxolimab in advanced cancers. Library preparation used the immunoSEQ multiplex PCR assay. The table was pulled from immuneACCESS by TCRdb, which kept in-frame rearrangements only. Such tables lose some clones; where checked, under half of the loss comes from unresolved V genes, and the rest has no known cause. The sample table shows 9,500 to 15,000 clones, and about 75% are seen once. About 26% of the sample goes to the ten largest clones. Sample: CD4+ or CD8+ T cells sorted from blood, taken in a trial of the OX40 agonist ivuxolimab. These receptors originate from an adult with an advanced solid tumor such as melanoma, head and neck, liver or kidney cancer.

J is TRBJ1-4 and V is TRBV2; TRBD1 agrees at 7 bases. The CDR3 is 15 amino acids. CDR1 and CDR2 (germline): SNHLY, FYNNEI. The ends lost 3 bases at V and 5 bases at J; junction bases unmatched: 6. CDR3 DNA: TGTGCCAGCAGTGATCCATCAGGGGGGAATGAAAAACTGTTTTTT. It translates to CASSDPSGGNEKLFF.

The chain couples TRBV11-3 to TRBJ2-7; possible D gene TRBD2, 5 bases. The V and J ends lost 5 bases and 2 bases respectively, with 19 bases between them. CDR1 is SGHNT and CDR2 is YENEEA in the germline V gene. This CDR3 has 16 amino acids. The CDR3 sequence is CASSRAGSSFPYEQYV. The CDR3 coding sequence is TGTGCCAGCAGCCGGGCGGGCAGCAGTTTCCCCTACGAGCAGTACGTC.

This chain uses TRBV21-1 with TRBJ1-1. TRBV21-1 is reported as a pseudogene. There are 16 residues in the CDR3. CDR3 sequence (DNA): TGTGCCAGCAGGTTGGTGGTAGCTACAATTCGCACTGAAGCTTTCTTT. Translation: CASRLVVATIRTEAFF.

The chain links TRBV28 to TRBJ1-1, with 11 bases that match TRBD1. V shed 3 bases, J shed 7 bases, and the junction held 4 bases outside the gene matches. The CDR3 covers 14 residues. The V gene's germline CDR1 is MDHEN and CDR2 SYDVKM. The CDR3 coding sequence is TGTGCCAGCAGTTTGTGGGACAGGGGGGATGAAGCTTTCTTT. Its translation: CASSLWDRGDEAFF.

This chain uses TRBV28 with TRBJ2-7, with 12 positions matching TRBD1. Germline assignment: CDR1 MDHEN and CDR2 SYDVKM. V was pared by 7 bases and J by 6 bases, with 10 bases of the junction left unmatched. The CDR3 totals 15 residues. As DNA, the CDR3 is TGTGCCAGCACCATCCTCCCGGGACAGGGGGCCGAGCAGTACTTC. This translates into CASTILPGQGAEQYF.

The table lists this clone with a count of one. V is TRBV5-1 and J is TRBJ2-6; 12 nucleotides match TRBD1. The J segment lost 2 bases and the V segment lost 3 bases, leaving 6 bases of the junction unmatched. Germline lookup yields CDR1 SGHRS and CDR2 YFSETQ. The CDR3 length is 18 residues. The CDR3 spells CASSWDRGREAGANVLTF. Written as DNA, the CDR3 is TGCGCCAGCAGCTGGGACAGGGGGCGCGAGGCTGGGGCCAACGTCCTGACTTTC.

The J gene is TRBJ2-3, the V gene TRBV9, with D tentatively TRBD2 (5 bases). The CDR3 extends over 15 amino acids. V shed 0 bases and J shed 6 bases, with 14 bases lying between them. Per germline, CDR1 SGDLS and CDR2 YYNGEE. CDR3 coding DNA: TGTGCCAGCAGCGTAGAAGAAAACAGAGGGGATACGCAGTATTTT. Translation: CASSVEENRGDTQYF. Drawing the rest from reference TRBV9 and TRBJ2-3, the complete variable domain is DSGVTQTPKHLITATGQRVTLRCSPRSGDLSVYWYQQSLDQGLQFLIQYYNGEERAKGNILERFSAQQFPDLHSELNLSSLELGDSALYFCASSVEENRGDTQYFGPGTRLTVL.

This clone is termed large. The CDR3: CASSLRAEDNYGYTF. The CDR3 coding sequence is TGTGCCAGCAGCTTGCGGGCGGAGGACAACTATGGCTACACCTTC. V and J are TRBV5-5 and TRBJ1-2; D unclear. Trimming took 1 base from V and 2 from J, leaving 12 bases between them. The CDR3 loop spans 15 amino acids. Germline V gene data show CDR1 as SGHKS and CDR2 as YYEKEE (reference sequence).

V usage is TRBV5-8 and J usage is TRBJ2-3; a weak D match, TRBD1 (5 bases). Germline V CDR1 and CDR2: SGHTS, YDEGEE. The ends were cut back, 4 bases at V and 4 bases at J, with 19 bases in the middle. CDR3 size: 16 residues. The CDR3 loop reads CASSLLTALTADTQYF. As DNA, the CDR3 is TGTGCCAGCAGCCTATTGACAGCCCTCACAGCAGATACGCAGTATTTT.

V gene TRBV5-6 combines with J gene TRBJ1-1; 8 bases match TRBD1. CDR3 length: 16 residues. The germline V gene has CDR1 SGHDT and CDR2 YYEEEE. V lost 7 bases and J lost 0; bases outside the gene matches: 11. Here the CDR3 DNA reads TGTGCCAGCCGAGCCGGGACAGGATCAATGAACACTGAAGCTTTCTTT. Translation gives CASRAGTGSMNTEAFF.

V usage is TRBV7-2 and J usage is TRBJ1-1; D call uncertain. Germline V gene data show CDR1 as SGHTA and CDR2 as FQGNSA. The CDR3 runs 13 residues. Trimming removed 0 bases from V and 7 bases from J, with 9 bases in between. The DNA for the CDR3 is TGTGCCAGCAGCTTAGCGCTGGACGGTGAAGCTTTCTTT. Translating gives CASSLALDGEAFF.

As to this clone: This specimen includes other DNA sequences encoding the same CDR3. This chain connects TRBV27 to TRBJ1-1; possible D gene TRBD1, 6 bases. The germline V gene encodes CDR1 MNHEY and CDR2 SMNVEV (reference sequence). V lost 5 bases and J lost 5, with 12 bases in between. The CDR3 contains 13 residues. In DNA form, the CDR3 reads TGTGCCAGCAGTATCGGAGGACAGACTGAAGCTTTCTTT. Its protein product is CASSIGGQTEAFF.

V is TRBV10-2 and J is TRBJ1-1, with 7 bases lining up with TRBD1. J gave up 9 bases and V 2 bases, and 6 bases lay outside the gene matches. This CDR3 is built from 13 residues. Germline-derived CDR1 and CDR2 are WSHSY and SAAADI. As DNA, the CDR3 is TGCGCCAGCAGTGAGGGTACGGGACAGCAAGCTTTCTTT. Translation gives CASSEGTGQQAFF.

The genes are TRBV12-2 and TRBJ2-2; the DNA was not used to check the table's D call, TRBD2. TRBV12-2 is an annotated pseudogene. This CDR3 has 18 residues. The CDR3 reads CASRLGWEWKCDTGELFF. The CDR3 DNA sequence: TGTGCAAGTCGCTTAGGGTGGGAGTGGAAATGTGACACCGGGGAGCTGTTTTTT.

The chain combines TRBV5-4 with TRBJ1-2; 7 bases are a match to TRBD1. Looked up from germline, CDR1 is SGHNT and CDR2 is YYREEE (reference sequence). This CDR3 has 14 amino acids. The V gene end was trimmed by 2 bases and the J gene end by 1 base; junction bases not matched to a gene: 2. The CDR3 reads CASSFRDSNYGYTF. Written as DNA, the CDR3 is TGTGCCAGCAGCTTCCGGGACAGTAACTATGGCTACACCTTC.

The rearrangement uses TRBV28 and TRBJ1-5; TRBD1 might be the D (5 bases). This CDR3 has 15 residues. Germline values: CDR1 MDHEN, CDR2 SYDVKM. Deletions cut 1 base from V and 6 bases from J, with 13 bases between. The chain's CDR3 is CASSLSWGFSQPQHF. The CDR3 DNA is TGTGCCAGCAGTTTATCGTGGGGGTTTTCTCAGCCCCAGCATTTT.

The CDR3 loop reads CASSELGQGTNTEAFF. The CDR3 coding sequence is TGTGCCAGCAGTGAACTAGGACAGGGAACGAACACTGAAGCTTTCTTT. The chain uses TRBV6-1 and TRBJ1-1, with 8 bases matching TRBD1. The CDR3 contains 16 residues. The V gene end was trimmed by 2 bases and the J gene end by 1 base; junction bases not matched to a gene: 6. The germline V gene encodes CDR1 MNHNS and CDR2 SASEGT.

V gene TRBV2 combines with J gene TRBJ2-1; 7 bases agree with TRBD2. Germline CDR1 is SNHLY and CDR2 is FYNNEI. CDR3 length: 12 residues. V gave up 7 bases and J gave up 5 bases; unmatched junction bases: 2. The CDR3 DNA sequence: TGTGCCAGCATGGGAGGGGACAATGAGCAGTTCTTC. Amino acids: CASMGGDNEQFF.

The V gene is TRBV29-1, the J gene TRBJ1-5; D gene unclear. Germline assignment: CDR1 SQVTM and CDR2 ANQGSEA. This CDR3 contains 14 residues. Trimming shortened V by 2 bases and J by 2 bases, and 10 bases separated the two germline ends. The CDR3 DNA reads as TGCAGCGTTGAAAGAGGGATTGGCAATCAGCCCCAGCATTTT. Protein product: CSVERGIGNQPQHF.

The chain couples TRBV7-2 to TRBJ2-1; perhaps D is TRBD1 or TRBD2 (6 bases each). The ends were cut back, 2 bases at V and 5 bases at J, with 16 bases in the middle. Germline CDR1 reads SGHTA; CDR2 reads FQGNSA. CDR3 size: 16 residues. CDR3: CASSLLGGGSDNEQFF. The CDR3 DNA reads TGTGCCAGCAGCTTACTCGGGGGCGGCTCGGACAATGAGCAGTTCTTC.

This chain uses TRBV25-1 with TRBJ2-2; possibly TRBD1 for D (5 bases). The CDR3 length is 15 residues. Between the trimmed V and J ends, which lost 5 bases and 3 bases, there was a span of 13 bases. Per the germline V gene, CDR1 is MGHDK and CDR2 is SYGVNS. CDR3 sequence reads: CASSLQVWDTGELFF. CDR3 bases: TGTGCCAGCAGTTTACAGGTTTGGGACACCGGGGAGCTGTTTTTT.

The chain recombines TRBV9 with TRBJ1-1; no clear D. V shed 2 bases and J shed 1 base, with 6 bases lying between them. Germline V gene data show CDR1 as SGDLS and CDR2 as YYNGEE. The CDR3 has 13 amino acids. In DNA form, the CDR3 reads TGTGCCAGCAGCGTCGGCAGGAACACTGAAGCTTTCTTT. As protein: CASSVGRNTEAFF.

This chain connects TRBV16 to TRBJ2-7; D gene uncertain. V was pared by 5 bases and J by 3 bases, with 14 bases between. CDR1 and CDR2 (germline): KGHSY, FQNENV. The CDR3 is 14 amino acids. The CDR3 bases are TGTGCCAGCAGCTCCGGTCCAGTGGGCTACGAGCAGTACTTC. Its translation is CASSSGPVGYEQYF.

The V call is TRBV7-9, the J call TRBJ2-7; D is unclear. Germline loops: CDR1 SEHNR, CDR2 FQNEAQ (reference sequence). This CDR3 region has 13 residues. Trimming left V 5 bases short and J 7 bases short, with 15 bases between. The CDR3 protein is CASSARYSYEQYF. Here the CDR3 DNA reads TGTGCCAGCAGCGCCCGGTACAGCTATGAGCAGTACTTC.

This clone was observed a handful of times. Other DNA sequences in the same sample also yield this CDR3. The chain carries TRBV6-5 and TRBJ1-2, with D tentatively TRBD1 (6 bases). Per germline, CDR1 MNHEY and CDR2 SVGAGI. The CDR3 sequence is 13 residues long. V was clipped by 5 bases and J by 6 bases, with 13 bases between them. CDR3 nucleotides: TGTGCCAGCAGTCCTCAAGGGGGTAATGGCTACACCTTC. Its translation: CASSPQGGNGYTF.

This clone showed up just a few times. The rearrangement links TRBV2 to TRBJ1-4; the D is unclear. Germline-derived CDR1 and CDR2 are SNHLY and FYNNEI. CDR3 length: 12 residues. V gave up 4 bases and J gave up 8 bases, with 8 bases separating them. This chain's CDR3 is CASSGGMEKLFF. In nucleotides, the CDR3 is TGTGCCAGCAGTGGAGGGATGGAAAAACTGTTTTTT. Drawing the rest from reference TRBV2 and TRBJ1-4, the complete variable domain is EPEVTQTPSHQVTQMGQEVILRCVPISNHLYFYWYRQILGQKVEFLVSFYNNEISEKSEIFDDQFSVERPDGSNFTLKIRSTKLEDSAMYFCASSGGMEKLFFGSGTQLSVL.

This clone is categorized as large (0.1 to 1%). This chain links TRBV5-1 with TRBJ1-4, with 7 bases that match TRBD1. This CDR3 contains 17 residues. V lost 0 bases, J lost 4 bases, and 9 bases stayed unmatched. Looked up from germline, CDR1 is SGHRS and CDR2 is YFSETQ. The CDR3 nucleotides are TGCGCCAGCAGCTTGGACCCCGAGAGGGGGCTTAATGAAAAACTGTTTTTT. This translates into CASSLDPERGLNEKLFF.